The entry below describes one T cell receptor (beta chain). Its specific antigen is unknown. Base qualities are not at hand, and no much larger clone is one base apart. The record originates from a study of blood T cell repertoires in COVID-19 (dated by TCRdb to the early 2020s). Some background on the complete study: Collaborator samples came from the United States, Italy and Spain and covered acute and convalescent phases of COVID-19. A de-identified subject ID, COVID-19 status, age in years and sex were almost always included in the sample metadata. The repertoires were released in a freely available public database intended as a resource for research on the immune response to SARS-CoV-2. Where HLA class I and class II types were available, the types were taken from metadata supplied by the sample provider, not from assay-based typing. The samples were drawn from two sources: the first 160 participants of the ongoing ImmuneRACE study, and fewer than 1,500 subjects contributed by 6 global collaborators. The material from the prospective study consisted of cDNA or gDNA derived from T cells, B-cell-depleted T cells, or PBMCs. Deeply sampled blood TCRbeta repertoires from subjects exposed to, actively infected with, or recovered from COVID-19 were included in the dataset.

What the authors observed across the whole study: How much clinical and demographic metadata was included differed by source and by participant, and the metadata was provided uncurated.

The cysteine opens and the phenylalanine closes a CDR3 of 14 amino acids. The retained sequence is limited to the CDR3, 42 bases, with the frame set at the first base. The germline V gene (reference sequence) sets CDR1 to SEHNR and CDR2 to FQNEAQ. Unmatched junction bases come to 6, with V trimmed by 5 bases and J by 7 bases. A second Seattle source provided samples from volunteer blood donors who had recovered from COVID-19. Each collaborating institution followed its own protocols to collect whole blood in K2EDTA tubes. For TCRbeta analysis, collaborators shipped samples as frozen whole blood, isolated PBMCs, or DNA extracted from either of those sample types. The immunoSEQ Assay, a bias-controlled multiplex PCR, was used to amplify TCRbeta CDR3 regions from genomic DNA. On the authors' methods: Nucleated cell counts per sample were estimated from amplification of reference gene primers within the assay. To quantify the absolute abundance of each unique TCRbeta CDR3 rearrangement, sequence reads were collapsed and filtered. For each sample, productive Simpson clonality was calculated as the square root of Simpson's diversity index across productive rearrangements. TCRdb retrieved this table from immuneACCESS and kept in-frame rearrangements only. Not all clones are present; in checked studies, unresolved V genes account for under half, and no reason is known for the remainder. From that table come the V and J calls and clone size; the DNA was used to work out D and trimming. The table for this sample lists a few hundred thousand clones; less than 90% of them were counted only once. The ten largest clonotypes hold over 4% of the sample.

This chain is built from TRBV7-9 and TRBJ1-4, with TRBD1 matching 8 junction bases. Material for sequencing was peripheral blood. This receptor was taken from a man between 60 and 75 years old who had recovered from COVID-19. The CDR3 loop reads CASSLRGLAEKLFF. The DNA sequence follows: TGTGCCAGCAGCCTCAGGGGGCTGGCTGAAAAACTGTTTTTT.